Following are 19 T cell receptor beta chains from one sample sequenced in a study of beta chain features in type 1 diabetes (dated by TCRdb to 2017 to 2018). Libraries were made using the immunoSEQ multiplex PCR assay. All of the isolated RNA was reverse transcribed with the High Capacity cDNA Reverse Transcription Kit, so expressed TCRB transcripts were sequenced. The table comes from immuneACCESS by way of TCRdb, which keeps in-frame sequences with V and J called. Part of the clones is missing from these tables; in studies checked, under half for an unresolved V gene and the rest for unknown reasons. This sample gives 250,000 to 400,000 clones in total; approximately 15% of them show up just once. Of the sample, more than 6.5% falls within the top ten clones. The sample consisted of central memory CD4+ T cells from blood. These receptors all come from a man aged 30 to 39 in good health.

This clone has more than one count but fewer than ten. The rearrangement uses TRBV7-2 and TRBJ1-2; D gene ambiguous. This CDR3 region has 16 residues. V was trimmed by 3 bases and J by 5 bases, leaving 19 bases between them. Germline V lookup: CDR1 SGHTA, CDR2 FQGNSA. CDR3 bases: TGTGCCAGCAGCTTGAACCCACAGAGAAGAAGGTATGGCTACACCTTC. Translating gives CASSLNPQRRRYGYTF.

The chain links TRBV5-6 to TRBJ1-2; D might be TRBD1 (5 bases). Trimming pared 6 bases from V and 7 bases from J, leaving 22 bases between. The germline V gene encodes CDR1 SGHDT and CDR2 YYEEEE. The CDR3 length is 15 residues. In DNA, the CDR3 is TGTGCCAGCACCCTGGTGGGGGAATTTGGGGCTGGCTACACCTTC. Protein product: CASTLVGEFGAGYTF.

This clone was picked up many times. The genes are TRBV7-3 and TRBJ1-3; tentatively, D is TRBD1 (6 bases). Germline V gene data show CDR1 as SGHTA and CDR2 as FQGTGA. Trimming shortened V by 5 bases and J by 4 bases, and 15 bases separated the two germline ends. This CDR3 has 15 residues. The CDR3 spells CASSLTGQGGNTIYF. CDR3 coding DNA: TGTGCCAGCAGCCTTACAGGGCAAGGAGGAAACACCATATATTTT.

The chain employs TRBV5-1 and TRBJ1-5, with 9 bases aligning to TRBD1. V lost 1 base, J lost 5 bases, and 4 bases stayed unmatched. The CDR3 spans 15 residues. Germline V gene lookup returns CDR1 SGHRS and CDR2 YFSETQ. The CDR3 nucleotides are TGCGCCAGCAGCTTGACAGGGACAGGGCATCAGCCCCAGCATTTT. Its translation: CASSLTGTGHQPQHF.

This clone was recorded a few times. The rearrangement joins TRBV2 to TRBJ2-5; TRBD2 is a possible D gene (6 bases). Trimming stripped 3 bases from V and 3 bases from J, with 14 bases between. The CDR3 is 15 amino acids. Per the germline V gene, CDR1 is SNHLY and CDR2 is FYNNEI. The CDR3 region has the DNA TGTGCCAGCAGTGATGTCTCGGCGGGGAAAGAGACCCAGTACTTC. It is translated as CASSDVSAGKETQYF.

This clone was picked up a small number of times. The chain employs TRBV6-5 and TRBJ2-7, with 9 positions matching TRBD2. CDR3 length equals 14 residues. Germline-derived CDR1 and CDR2 are MNHEY and SVGAGI. V was clipped by 5 bases and J by 2 bases; unmatched bases: 4. As DNA, the CDR3 is TGTGCCAGCAGTACGACTAGCGGTACCTACGAGCAGTACTTC. Encoded protein: CASSTTSGTYEQYF.

The chain couples TRBV7-2 to TRBJ1-6; D not certain. The V end was cut by 5 bases, the J end by 6 bases, with 23 bases between. The CDR3 covers 18 residues. Germline CDR1 and CDR2: SGHTA and FQGNSA. Written as DNA, the CDR3 is TGTGCCAGCAGCCAGTACGGCGCAGAGAGGTTCCGTAATTCACCCCTCCACTTT. It encodes CASSQYGAERFRNSPLHF.

This clone has just a few counts. The chain employs TRBV15 and TRBJ1-5; no clear D gene. The ends were cut back, 0 bases at V and 9 bases at J, with 6 bases in the middle. Germline lookup yields CDR1 LNHNV and CDR2 YYDKDF (reference sequence). This CDR3 spans 12 amino acids. CDR3 in amino acids: CATSREVGPQHF. In nucleotides, the CDR3 is TGTGCCACCAGCAGAGAAGTGGGGCCCCAGCATTTT.

The chain has TRBV7-9 and TRBJ2-1, with TRBD1 matching over 11 bases. The CDR3 length is 16 residues. The ends lost 5 bases at V and 5 bases at J; junction bases unmatched: 8. Germline V gene lookup returns CDR1 SEHNR and CDR2 FQNEAQ (reference sequence). CDR3 coding DNA: TGTGCCAGCAGCCGAGGGGACAGGGGGTCCCACAATGAGCAGTTCTTC. It translates to CASSRGDRGSHNEQFF.

This clone has more than one count but fewer than ten. This chain uses TRBV7-2 with TRBJ1-1; D unclear. V was cut by 2 bases and J by 1 base, with 2 bases left in between. From germline, CDR1 is SGHTA and CDR2 FQGNSA. The CDR3 spans 12 residues. Here the CDR3 DNA reads TGTGCCAGCAGCTTACAGAACACTGAAGCTTTCTTT. Translating it yields CASSLQNTEAFF. Complete variable domain (other parts from reference TRBV7-2 and TRBJ1-1): GAGVSQSPSNKVTEKGKDVELRCDPISGHTALYWYRQSLGQGLEFLIYFQGNSAPDKSGLPSDRFSAERTGGSVSTLTIQRTQQEDSAVYLCASSLQNTEAFFGQGTRLTVV.

This clone was found a few times. The rearrangement links TRBV7-7 to TRBJ2-5; TRBD2 agrees at 16 bases. CDR3 length equals 17 residues. V trimming: 6 bases; J trimming: 4 bases; junction bases outside the gene matches: 8. Germline values: CDR1 SSHAT, CDR2 FNYEAQ (reference sequence). CDR3 in amino acids: CASSPGTSGGARETQYF. Written as DNA, the CDR3 is TGTGCCAGCAGTCCCGGGACTAGCGGGGGGGCACGAGAGACCCAGTACTTC.

This clone turned up a few times. J is TRBJ1-2 and V is TRBV5-5; 7 positions match TRBD1. Germline values: CDR1 SGHKS, CDR2 YYEKEE (reference sequence). The junction had 3 bases not matched to a gene; V was cut back by 1 base and J by 3 bases. The CDR3 length is 14 residues. The CDR3 bases are TGTGCCAGCAGCTTGATTGGACAGGACTATGGCTACACCTTC. Residues: CASSLIGQDYGYTF.

This chain joins TRBV19 and TRBJ2-5; D gene unclear. CDR1 and CDR2 (germline): LNHDA, SQIVND (reference sequence). The CDR3 contains 12 residues. V shed 3 bases and J shed 5 bases, with 7 bases lying between them. The CDR3 spells CASSIPGETQYF. The CDR3 coding sequence is TGTGCCAGTAGTATCCCTGGGGAGACCCAGTACTTC. The variable domain in full, with the rest retrieved from reference TRBV19 and TRBJ2-5, is DGGITQSPKYLFRKEGQNVTLSCEQNLNHDAMYWYRQDPGQGLRLIYYSQIVNDFQKGDIAEGYSVSREKKESFPLTVTSAQKNPTAFYLCASSIPGETQYFGPGTRLLVL.

V and J are TRBV18 and TRBJ2-3; 7 bases align to TRBD2. Germline loops: CDR1 KGHSH, CDR2 LQKENI. V was pared by 5 bases and J by 1 base, with 3 bases of the junction left unmatched. The CDR3 length is 14 residues. CDR3 in amino acids: CASSGREGTDTQYF. CDR3 DNA: TGTGCCAGCTCAGGGAGGGAGGGCACAGATACGCAGTATTTT.

This clone showed up just a few times. V and J are TRBV5-1 and TRBJ2-3, with D perhaps given as TRBD1 or TRBD2 (6 bases each). The CDR3 extends over 16 amino acids. V was cut by 4 bases and J by 0 bases, with 15 bases left in between. The V gene's germline CDR1 is SGHRS and CDR2 YFSETQ. The CDR3 DNA sequence: TGCGCCAGCAGCCCAGTCGCGGGGACAAGCACAGATACGCAGTATTTT. Residues: CASSPVAGTSTDTQYF.

This clone showed up just a few times. The chain combines TRBV29-1 with TRBJ2-2; TRBD1 matches 7 bases. This CDR3 has 16 amino acids. The germline V gene has CDR1 SQVTM and CDR2 ANQGSEA. After removal of 2 bases from V and 3 bases from J, the junction contained 9 bases not matched to a gene. The CDR3 is CSVEQQGKIDTGELFF. CDR3 DNA sequence: TGCAGCGTTGAACAACAGGGGAAGATCGACACCGGGGAGCTGTTTTTT.

V gene TRBV6-1 combines with J gene TRBJ1-2, with 7 bases matching TRBD1. CDR1 is MNHNS and CDR2 is SASEGT in the germline V gene. V dropped 5 bases and J dropped 6; count of bases not matched to a gene: 6. The CDR3 is 13 residues long. CDR3 residues: CASSTGVRNGYTF. The CDR3, as DNA: TGTGCCAGCAGTACAGGGGTACGGAATGGCTACACCTTC.

The V and J genes are TRBV4-1 and TRBJ1-2; the D gene is possibly TRBD1 (6 bases). The germline V gene encodes CDR1 MGHRA and CDR2 YSYEKL. V lost 0 bases and J lost 6, with 17 bases in between. This CDR3 spans 16 amino acids. The CDR3 here is CASSQEPGQRPHGYTF. CDR3 DNA sequence: TGCGCCAGCAGCCAAGAGCCCGGACAGCGACCCCATGGCTACACCTTC.

This clone was counted between two and nine times. The J gene is TRBJ1-1, the V gene TRBV2, with 8 bases identical to TRBD1. The CDR3 length is 14 residues. The ends lost 7 bases at V and 4 bases at J; junction bases unmatched: 8. The V gene's germline CDR1 is SNHLY and CDR2 FYNNEI. Here the CDR3 DNA reads TGTGCCAGCAATCGGGACAGGAGTAGCACTGAAGCTTTCTTT. It specifies CASNRDRSSTEAFF.